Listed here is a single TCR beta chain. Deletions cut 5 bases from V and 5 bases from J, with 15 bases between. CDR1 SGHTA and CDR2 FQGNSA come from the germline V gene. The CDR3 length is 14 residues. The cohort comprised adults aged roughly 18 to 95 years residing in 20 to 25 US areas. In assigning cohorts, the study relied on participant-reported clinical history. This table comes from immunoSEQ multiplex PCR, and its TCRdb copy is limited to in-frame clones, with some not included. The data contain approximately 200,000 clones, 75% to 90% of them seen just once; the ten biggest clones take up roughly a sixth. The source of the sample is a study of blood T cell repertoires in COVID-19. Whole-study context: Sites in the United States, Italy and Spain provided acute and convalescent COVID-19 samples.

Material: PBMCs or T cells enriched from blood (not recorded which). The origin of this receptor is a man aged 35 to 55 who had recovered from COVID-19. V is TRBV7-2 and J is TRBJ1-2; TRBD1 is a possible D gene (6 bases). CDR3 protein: CASSQDSIYYGYTF. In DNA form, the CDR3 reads TGTGCCAGCAGCCAGGACAGTATTTATTATGGCTACACCTTC. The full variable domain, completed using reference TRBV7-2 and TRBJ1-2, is GAGVSQSPSNKVTEKGKDVELRCDPISGHTALYWYRQSLGQGLEFLIYFQGNSAPDKSGLPSDRFSAERTGGSVSTLTIQRTQQEDSAVYLCASSQDSIYYGYTFGSGTRLTVV.